This T cell receptor (beta chain) was captured in a study of siplizumab effects on memory and regulatory T cells. The CDR3 is 13 amino acids. Trimming removed 2 bases from V and 1 base from J, with 5 bases in between. Germline V CDR1 and CDR2: SGHTA, FQGTGA. Profiled with immunoSEQ multiplex PCR; TCRdb holds only in-frame clones, not every one. The sample carries roughly 64,000 clones, just over 95% recorded once. The sequenced material came from naive CD8+ T cells sorted from blood. The clonotype originates from a human donor in good health. The rearrangement links TRBV7-3 to TRBJ1-1; D is unresolved. The CDR3 DNA follows: TGTGCCAGCAGCTTAGATCCGAACACTGAAGCTTTCTTT. Translated, it gives CASSLDPNTEAFF.